The 26 T cell receptor beta chains reported below all come from one sample, sequenced in a study of blood T cells in healthy people across ages. Alongside a J-beta primer mix, a sample-barcoded 5' primer served in a second PCR lasting about 7 to 11 cycles. MiXCR, applied by TCRdb to the 5' RACE reads, yields one record per CDR3 protein. The sample shows roughly 700,000 distinct CDR3 sequences, around 25% of them seen only once. A further study also used this sample, focusing on T cells of mothers and their children.

What was sequenced was blood. The receptors come from a boy between 10 and 17 years old in good health.

V gene TRBV29-1 combines with J gene TRBJ2-7, with D perhaps matching TRBD1 (6 bases). CDR3 length: 12 residues. The germline gives CDR1 SQVTM, CDR2 ANQGSEA. Trimming stripped 7 bases from V and 0 bases from J, with 10 bases between. CDR3 bases: TGCAGCGGAGCGACAGGCTCCTACGAGCAGTACTTC. This codes for CSGATGSYEQYF.

The chain joins TRBV9 to TRBJ2-2, with TRBD2 identical over 10 bases. The CDR3 sequence is 19 residues long. After removal of 0 bases from V and 3 bases from J, the junction contained 11 bases not matched to a gene. Germline values: CDR1 SGDLS, CDR2 YYNGEE. CDR3 DNA sequence: TGTGCCAGCAGCGTAGCTACGTCTAGCGGGGGCATGGACACCGGGGAGCTGTTTTTT. Translating gives CASSVATSSGGMDTGELFF.

The sample holds a few counts of this clonotype. V and J are TRBV2 and TRBJ2-7; TRBD1 is a possible D gene (6 bases). This CDR3 has 13 amino acids. V dropped 2 bases and J dropped 6 bases, with 11 bases sitting between them. Germline values: CDR1 SNHLY, CDR2 FYNNEI. CDR3 amino acids: CASSEQGLGEQYF. The DNA of the CDR3 is TGTGCCAGCAGTGAACAGGGGCTGGGCGAGCAGTACTTC.

The CDR3 spells CASGEMDTQYF. In DNA, the CDR3 is TGTGCCAGCGGGGAGATGGATACGCAGTATTTT. The gene calls are TRBV12-3 or TRBV12-4 and TRBJ2-3; maybe TRBD2 (5 bases). Between the trimmed V and J ends, which lost 8 bases and 6 bases, there was a span of 9 bases. This CDR3 region has 11 residues.

CDR3 coding DNA: TGTGCCAGCAGCATACTCCGGACTAGCGTAAGCACAGATACGCAGTATTTT. Its protein product is CASSILRTSVSTDTQYF. The rearrangement links TRBV21-1 to TRBJ2-3; no check of the table's D call, TRBD2, against the DNA was made. TRBV21-1 has pseudogene status. The length of the CDR3 is 17 residues.

This chain joins TRBV9 and TRBJ2-6; 7 bases match TRBD1. Losses at the gene ends were 0 bases for V and 2 bases for J; bases not matched to a gene: 11. This CDR3 comprises 19 residues. Germline V gene data show CDR1 as SGDLS and CDR2 as YYNGEE. The CDR3 nucleotides read TGTGCCAGCAGCGTAGAGTACGAGGGGGCTGGTGCTGGGGCCAACGTCCTGACTTTC. Its translation: CASSVEYEGAGAGANVLTF.

The V call is TRBV7-2, the J call TRBJ2-5, with D maybe TRBD2 (6 bases). Near its end, the DNA agrees better with TRBJ2-1, so the J call may be wrong. Germline V gives CDR1 SGHTA, CDR2 FQGNSA. The CDR3 length is 14 residues. CDR3 coding DNA: TGTGCCAGCAGCTTAGCGGGAGGTAAAGATGAGCAGTTCTTC. Protein: CASSLAGGKDEQFF.

This chain uses TRBV12-3 or TRBV12-4 with TRBJ2-1; 8 nucleotides line up with TRBD2. V dropped 6 bases and J dropped 10; count of bases not matched to a gene: 2. The CDR3 has 11 residues. This CDR3 is CASSSSGEQFF. CDR3 sequence (DNA): TGTGCCAGCAGCTCTAGCGGGGAGCAGTTCTTC.

This clonotype has a handful of counts. The V and J genes are TRBV4-3 and TRBJ2-7; 8 bases agree with TRBD2. The J segment lost 2 bases and the V segment lost 4 bases, leaving 7 bases of the junction unmatched. Germline CDR1 is LGHNA and CDR2 is YSLEER. The CDR3 is made up of 15 amino acids. The CDR3 protein is CASSLYGTSPYEQYF. The CDR3 nucleotides are TGCGCCAGCAGCCTTTACGGGACTAGTCCCTACGAGCAGTACTTC.

The V and J genes are TRBV20-1 and TRBJ2-7; D ambiguous. Germline values: CDR1 DFQATT, CDR2 SNEGSKA (reference sequence). The CDR3 is made up of 13 amino acids. V dropped 1 base and J dropped 0 bases, with 7 bases sitting between them. CDR3 in DNA: TGCAGTGCTAGAGTATCCCTCTCCTACGAGCAGTACTTC. This gives the protein CSARVSLSYEQYF.

The V gene is TRBV28, the J gene TRBJ2-7; TRBD2 is a possible D gene (6 bases). This CDR3 has 15 residues. Trimming removed 6 bases from V and 1 base from J, with 16 bases in between. Germline assignment: CDR1 MDHEN and CDR2 SYDVKM. The CDR3 loop is CASSRDSPTSYEQYF. DNA for the CDR3: TGTGCCAGCAGCAGGGACTCCCCCACGTCCTACGAGCAGTACTTC.

V gene TRBV23-1 combines with J gene TRBJ1-1; no reliable D call. TRBV23-1 is marked as an open reading frame, function uncertain. The CDR3 spans 14 residues. V lost 4 bases, J lost 0 bases, and 9 bases lay in between. This chain's CDR3 is CASSRKAMNTEAFF. DNA for the CDR3: TGCGCCAGCAGTCGGAAAGCCATGAACACTGAAGCTTTCTTT.

V gene TRBV28 combines with J gene TRBJ1-1, with unresolved D. The CDR3 runs to 11 residues. Germline V gene lookup returns CDR1 MDHEN and CDR2 SYDVKM. The germline V and J ends were trimmed by 8 bases and 11 bases, with 15 bases remaining between them. CDR3 sequence: CASYLGMLAFF. The CDR3 DNA is TGTGCCAGCTATCTAGGGATGTTGGCTTTCTTT.

The chain combines TRBV14 with TRBJ2-1, with 14 bases lining up with TRBD2. The J call may be incorrect, as the DNA end agrees better with TRBJ2-5. The CDR3 is 20 residues long. In germline, CDR1 is SGHDN, CDR2 FVKESK. The CDR3 DNA reads TGTGCCAGCAGCCAAGTGACCGGATTCGGGACTAGCGGGGGTTTGGAGACCCAGTACTTC. It codes for CASSQVTGFGTSGGLETQYF.

The chain combines TRBV30 with TRBJ1-1; D remains unclear. The germline CDR1 and CDR2 sequences are GTSNPN and SVGIG (reference sequence). The CDR3 runs to 12 residues. V shed 3 bases and J shed 8 bases, with 13 bases lying between them. The CDR3, as DNA: TGTGCCTGGAGAGTTCTGCGGGGAGAAGCTTTCTTT. Translated: CAWRVLRGEAFF.

The chain recombines TRBV4-1 with TRBJ2-6, with no clear D. Germline lookup yields CDR1 MGHRA and CDR2 YSYEKL. This CDR3 comprises 17 residues. The ends were cut back, 4 bases at V and 0 bases at J, with 13 bases in the middle. The CDR3 DNA is TGCGCCAGCAGCCCTGGGTCCTCCCCCTCTGGGGCCAACGTCCTGACTTTC. Translation gives CASSPGSSPSGANVLTF.

This clonotype was seen ten or more times. The chain couples TRBV28 to TRBJ2-5, with 12 nucleotides matching TRBD1. The V gene end was trimmed by 6 bases and the J gene end by 5 bases; junction bases not matched to a gene: 7. CDR3 size: 15 residues. Per germline, CDR1 MDHEN and CDR2 SYDVKM. CDR3 sequence reads: CASSLGTGGWETQYF. CDR3 nucleotide sequence: TGTGCCAGCAGCCTCGGGACAGGGGGCTGGGAGACCCAGTACTTC.

The chain joins TRBV6-1 to TRBJ1-1; unclear D gene. This CDR3 is built from 11 residues. Trimming cost V 10 bases and J 2 bases, with 8 bases left between them. The germline gives CDR1 MNHNS, CDR2 SASEGT. The chain's CDR3 is CATDANTEAFF. The CDR3, as DNA: TGTGCCACCGACGCTAACACTGAAGCTTTCTTT.

V is TRBV20-1 and J is TRBJ2-3; 14 bases align to TRBD2. The J segment lost 1 base and the V segment lost 3 bases, leaving 6 bases of the junction unmatched. The length of the CDR3 is 17 residues. In germline, CDR1 is DFQATT, CDR2 SNEGSKA (reference sequence). The CDR3: CSASAGLAGVGTDTQYF. The CDR3 DNA follows: TGCAGTGCTAGCGCGGGACTAGCGGGGGTGGGCACAGATACGCAGTATTTT.

This chain connects TRBV2 to TRBJ2-3, with TRBD2 identical over 10 bases. Trimming took 6 bases from V and 2 from J; bases not matched to a gene: 5. The CDR3 spans 15 residues. Germline V gene sequence: CDR1 SNHLY, CDR2 FYNNEI. The CDR3 loop is CASRNGLADTDTQYF. DNA for the CDR3: TGTGCCAGCAGGAACGGACTAGCGGACACAGATACGCAGTATTTT.

The chain employs TRBV24-1 and TRBJ1-2, with a tentative D call TRBD1 (5 bases). Germline V gene data show CDR1 as KGHDR and CDR2 as SFDVKD. The CDR3 extends over 14 amino acids. The V end was cut by 4 bases, the J end by 3 bases, with 11 bases between. CDR3 coding DNA: TGTGCCACCAGTGAGTCTGGGACCTACTATGGCTACACCTTC. Translating gives CATSESGTYYGYTF.

The CDR3 is CASSFGRDGNTIYF. The DNA of the CDR3 is TGTGCCAGCAGCTTTGGAAGGGATGGAAACACCATATATTTT. V gene TRBV11-2 combines with J gene TRBJ1-3; D not resolved. The CDR3 runs 14 residues. The germline gives CDR1 SGHAT, CDR2 FQNNGV. With 3 bases removed from V and 3 bases from J, the gap between germline ends came to 9 bases.

This clonotype showed up just a few times. The rearrangement uses TRBV7-6 and TRBJ2-5; 13 positions agree with TRBD2. Matching the DNA end better, TRBJ2-1 makes the J call doubtful. CDR3 size: 15 residues. Germline V lookup: CDR1 SGHVS, CDR2 FNYEAQ. The CDR3 region is CASSPGTSGKNEQFF. CDR3 nucleotide sequence: TGTGCCAGCAGCCCCGGGACTAGCGGGAAGAATGAGCAGTTCTTC.

V is TRBV29-1 and J is TRBJ2-1; 8 bases map to TRBD2. V shed 3 bases and J 4 bases; nucleotides not matched to a gene: 5. There are 14 residues in the CDR3. The germline V gene encodes CDR1 SQVTM and CDR2 ANQGSEA. The CDR3 is CSVDKAGGYNEQFF. For the CDR3, the DNA is TGCAGCGTTGATAAGGCGGGGGGTTACAATGAGCAGTTCTTC.

The chain uses TRBV4-3 and TRBJ2-5; 11 positions match TRBD2. With the DNA end fitting TRBJ2-7 better, the J assignment may be wrong. This CDR3 contains 21 residues. The germline V gene has CDR1 LGHNA and CDR2 YSLEER. The CDR3 loop is CASSQDMLLAGALGGSNEQYF. The DNA of the CDR3 is TGCGCCAGCAGCCAAGATATGTTACTAGCGGGGGCCCTCGGGGGGTCGAACGAGCAGTACTTC.

This clonotype was counted a few times. The rearrangement uses TRBV4-3 and TRBJ2-7, with 11 bases fitting TRBD2. The germline CDR1 and CDR2 sequences are LGHNA and YSLEER. The CDR3 covers 18 residues. Trimming cost V 0 bases and J 0 bases; bases outside gene matches: 7. Here the CDR3 reads CASSQDTSGGPSSYEQYF. DNA for the CDR3: TGCGCCAGCAGCCAAGATACTAGCGGGGGCCCCAGCTCCTACGAGCAGTACTTC.